This passage covers 3 T cell receptor beta chains from one sample sequenced in a study of TIL therapy for anti-PD-1-resistant metastatic lung cancer. The sample's time point: pre-treatment sample, taken before nivolumab and TIL therapy. The immunoSEQ assay was v3. The data were produced by immunoSEQ multiplex PCR, yet TCRdb's version contains in-frame clones alone and is incomplete. The repertoire holds approximately 57,000 clones, about 81% seen once, with less than 3.5% in the top ten. Material: blood, obtained at baseline. The origin of the receptors is a person between 25 and 79 years old with non-small cell lung cancer.

The chain has TRBV5-6 and TRBJ2-5; 10 positions agree with TRBD2. The CDR3 length is 14 residues. The germline gives CDR1 SGHDT, CDR2 YYEEEE. V was clipped by 4 bases and J by 4 bases; unmatched bases: 4. CDR3 DNA: TGTGCCAGCAGCCAGCGGGAGGGATTAGAGACCCAGTACTTC. It is translated as CASSQREGLETQYF. The whole variable domain, filled in from reference TRBV5-6 and TRBJ2-5, reads DAGVTQSPTHLIKTRGQQVTLRCSPKSGHDTVSWYQQALGQGPQFIFQYYEEEERQRGNFPDRFSGHQFPNYSSELNVNALLLGDSALYLCASSQREGLETQYFGPGTRLLVL.

This sequence joins TRBV5-5 and TRBJ2-1, with D perhaps matching TRBD1 (6 bases). The CDR3 is 15 residues long. V lost 1 base, J lost 3 bases, and 11 bases lay in between. Germline values: CDR1 SGHKS, CDR2 YYEKEE (reference sequence). In nucleotides, the CDR3 is TGTGCCAGCAGCTTGCAAGGGGGACACTACAATGAGCAGTTCTTC. Translating gives CASSLQGGHYNEQFF.

This chain links TRBV6-6 with TRBJ2-3; D may be TRBD1 or TRBD2 (6 bases each). Trimming left V 7 bases short and J 0 bases short, with 14 bases between. Germline CDR1 MNHNY, CDR2 SVGAGI (reference sequence). CDR3 length: 15 amino acids. CDR3 DNA: TGTGCCAGCAAAAGAACAGGGACTAGCACAGATACGCAGTATTTT. Residues: CASKRTGTSTDTQYF.